The 5 T cell receptor beta chains reported below all come from one sample, sequenced in a study of early T cells in non-severe SARS-CoV-2 infection. TCRdb fed the 5' RACE reads into MiXCR, producing one record per CDR3 protein. Of about 62,000 distinct CDR3 sequences in the sample, about 9.3% were seen once. Sequencing input: whole blood. Every receptor here comes from an adult who was a healthcare worker with PCR-confirmed SARS-CoV-2 infection or an uninfected control (not recorded which).

The rearrangement joins TRBV12-2 to TRBJ2-4; the table assigns TRBD1, which was not confirmed against the DNA. TRBV12-2 is a documented pseudogene. CDR3 length: 21 amino acids. The CDR3 protein is CASRLSMPPTSEPAPKNIQYF. The CDR3 DNA reads TGTGCAAGTCGCTTATCAATGCCCCCTACTAGCGAACCGGCCCCCAAAAACATTCAGTACTTC.

This clonotype was seen a handful of times. This CDR3 reads CASSPQNNYGYTF. DNA for the CDR3: TGTGCCAGCAGCCCGCAGAATAACTATGGCTACACCTTC. The J gene is TRBJ1-2, the V gene TRBV11-1; D unresolved. V was cut by 5 bases and J by 1 base, with 8 bases left in between. CDR1 and CDR2 from the germline V gene are SGHAT and FQDESV (reference sequence). This CDR3 region has 13 residues.

This clonotype was seen many times. J is TRBJ2-1 and V is TRBV20-1; TRBD2 matches 8 bases. CDR3 length: 15 amino acids. Per germline, CDR1 DFQATT and CDR2 SNEGSKA (reference sequence). The J segment lost 4 bases and the V segment lost 0 bases, leaving 5 bases of the junction unmatched. Here the CDR3 reads CSARDRGGRYNEQFF. The DNA for the CDR3 is TGCAGTGCTAGAGATCGGGGGGGCCGTTACAATGAGCAGTTCTTC.

V is TRBV6-1 and J is TRBJ2-5, with D uncertain. With 7 bases removed from V and 3 bases from J, the gap between germline ends came to 9 bases. Germline assignment: CDR1 MNHNS and CDR2 SASEGT. The CDR3 has 12 residues. The CDR3 DNA is TGTGCCAGCACCCAACATGAAGAGACCCAGTACTTC. This gives the protein CASTQHEETQYF.

This sequence joins TRBV4-1 and TRBJ2-1; D is ambiguous. Trimming left V 2 bases short and J 8 bases short, with 22 bases between. Germline assignment: CDR1 MGHRA and CDR2 YSYEKL. The CDR3 loop spans 17 amino acids. CDR3 region: CASSQRFLANPNYEQFF. In DNA form, the CDR3 reads TGCGCCAGCAGCCAACGCTTTCTGGCGAACCCAAACTATGAGCAGTTCTTC.